These 10 T cell receptor beta chains came from one sample sequenced in a study of post-analysis software for immune sequencing data. Study outcomes and limitations: Patients had higher frequencies than controls of five TRBV segments, including TRBV5-6, TRBV5-1 and TRBV20-1.

These receptors' antigens are unknown. Unique molecular identifiers featured in each of the TCR beta cDNA libraries. TCRdb reprocessed the PCR reads with MiXCR, giving one entry per CDR3 protein. The table has roughly 650,000 distinct CDR3 sequences, around 60% seen once; the top ten hold over 9%. The source material was blood. These receptors came from a girl aged 2 to 10 with multiple sclerosis.

The chain employs TRBV6-6 and TRBJ2-3; 7 positions match TRBD1. V lost 2 bases, J lost 3 bases, and 5 bases stayed unmatched. This CDR3 is built from 15 residues. CDR1 and CDR2 from the germline V gene are MNHNY and SVGAGI (reference sequence). CDR3 DNA sequence: TGTGCCAGCAGTTACGGGCAGGGGGAAACAGATACGCAGTATTTT. It translates to CASSYGQGETDTQYF.

V and J are TRBV5-1 and TRBJ1-6; no clear D gene. This CDR3 comprises 18 residues. Germline values: CDR1 SGHRS, CDR2 YFSETQ. Trimming took 4 bases from V and 9 from J, leaving 26 bases between them. CDR3 residues: CASSEHESGGPVGSPLHF. CDR3 DNA sequence: TGCGCCAGCAGCGAGCATGAGTCTGGAGGGCCGGTCGGTTCACCCCTCCACTTT.

This clonotype has just a few counts. The V and J genes are TRBV6-2 or TRBV6-3 and TRBJ1-5; possible D gene TRBD1, 6 bases. CDR3 length: 14 amino acids. Germline V gene data show CDR1 as MNHEY and CDR2 as SVGEGT. V shed 4 bases and J shed 0 bases, with 7 bases lying between them. CDR3 nucleotide sequence: TGTGCCAGCAGTTGGACAGATAGCAATCAGCCCCAGCATTTT. Encoded protein: CASSWTDSNQPQHF.

CDR3 coding DNA: TGTGCCAGCAGTTTGCTCAGAGGACAGGGGTCTAATGTCGATGAGCAGTTCTTC. Translating gives CASSLLRGQGSNVDEQFF. The V gene is TRBV12-3 or TRBV12-4, the J gene TRBJ2-1; 9 bases agree with TRBD1. V lost 3 bases and J lost 8; bases outside the gene matches: 17. The length of the CDR3 is 18 residues.

This clonotype was seen a handful of times. This chain links TRBV5-1 with TRBJ1-5; 9 nucleotides line up with TRBD1. The germline V gene encodes CDR1 SGHRS and CDR2 YFSETQ. CDR3 size: 14 residues. The V and J ends lost 4 bases and 8 bases, in that order; junction bases with no gene match: 7. The CDR3 protein is CASSATGGMEPQHF. The CDR3 DNA follows: TGCGCCAGCAGCGCGACAGGGGGAATGGAGCCCCAGCATTTT.

The CDR3 sequence: CASSVAGGTGPSYGYTF. The DNA of the CDR3 is TGTGCCAGCAGCGTCGCCGGGGGGACAGGGCCTAGCTATGGCTACACCTTC. V usage is TRBV7-2 and J usage is TRBJ1-2; 9 nucleotides line up with TRBD1. This CDR3 has 17 amino acids. Germline V gives CDR1 SGHTA, CDR2 FQGNSA. The ends lost 5 bases at V and 4 bases at J; junction bases unmatched: 14.

V is TRBV11-2 and J is TRBJ1-1; D not certain. Germline V gives CDR1 SGHAT, CDR2 FQNNGV. The V and J ends lost 5 bases and 5 bases respectively, with 24 bases between them. This CDR3 spans 17 amino acids. The chain's CDR3 is CASSPSPGPRSRTEAFF. In DNA, the CDR3 is TGTGCCAGCAGCCCTAGCCCCGGGCCGCGCTCCCGAACTGAAGCTTTCTTT. The entire variable domain, with the rest obtained from reference TRBV11-2 and TRBJ1-1, is as follows: EAGVAQSPRYKIIEKRQSVAFWCNPISGHATLYWYQQILGQGPKLLIQFQNNGVVDDSQLPKDRFSAERLKGVDSTLKIQPAKLEDSAVYLCASSPSPGPRSRTEAFFGQGTRLTVV.

This clonotype has a handful of counts. This chain uses TRBV12-3 or TRBV12-4 with TRBJ2-2; D is unclear. The ends were cut back, 6 bases at V and 6 bases at J, with 11 bases in the middle. The CDR3 consists of 13 residues. The CDR3 region has the DNA TGTGCCAGCAGCCTCCCCCGCGCCGGGGAGCTGTTTTTT. This sequence encodes CASSLPRAGELFF.

The J gene is TRBJ2-1, the V gene TRBV20-1; D might be TRBD1 (6 bases). Germline V gene sequence: CDR1 DFQATT, CDR2 SNEGSKA (reference sequence). This CDR3 has 14 residues. The V gene lost 6 bases and the J gene lost 7 bases, with 19 bases spanning the gap. CDR3 sequence reads: CSARGFWGLNEQFF. CDR3 DNA: TGCAGTGCCCGAGGGTTCTGGGGGCTGAATGAGCAGTTCTTC.

The chain combines TRBV20-1 with TRBJ2-3, with TRBD2 matching 9 bases. The CDR3 contains 13 residues. J was trimmed by 3 bases and V by 7 bases; bases with no gene match: 5. CDR1 is DFQATT and CDR2 is SNEGSKA in the germline V gene (reference sequence). The CDR3 DNA reads as TGCAGTGTCGGCGGGGGGGAAACAGATACGCAGTATTTT. Encoded protein: CSVGGGETDTQYF.